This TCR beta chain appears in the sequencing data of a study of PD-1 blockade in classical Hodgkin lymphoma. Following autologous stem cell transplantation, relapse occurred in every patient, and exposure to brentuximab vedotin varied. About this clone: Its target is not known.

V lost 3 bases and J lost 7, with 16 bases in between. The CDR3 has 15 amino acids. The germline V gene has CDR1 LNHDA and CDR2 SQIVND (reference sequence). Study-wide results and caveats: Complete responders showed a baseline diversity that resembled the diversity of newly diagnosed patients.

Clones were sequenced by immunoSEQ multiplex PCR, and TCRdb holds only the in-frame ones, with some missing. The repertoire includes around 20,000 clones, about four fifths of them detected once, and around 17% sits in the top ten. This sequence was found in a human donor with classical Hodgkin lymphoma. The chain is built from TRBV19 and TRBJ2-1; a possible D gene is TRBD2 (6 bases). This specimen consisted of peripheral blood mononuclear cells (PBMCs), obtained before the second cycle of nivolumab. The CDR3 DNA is TGTGCCAGTAGTATCGGGAGCTCAAGCACGAATGAGCAGTTCTTC. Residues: CASSIGSSSTNEQFF. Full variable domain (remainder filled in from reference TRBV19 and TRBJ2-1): DGGITQSPKYLFRKEGQNVTLSCEQNLNHDAMYWYRQDPGQGLRLIYYSQIVNDFQKGDIAEGYSVSREKKESFPLTVTSAQKNPTAFYLCASSIGSSSTNEQFFGPGTRLTVL.